This is a list of T cell receptor beta chains from one sample in a study of T cells in Graves' hyperthyroidism and ophthalmopathy. TCRdb passed the multiplex PCR reads through MiXCR, listing each CDR3 protein once. The sample yields about 250,000 distinct CDR3 sequences, roughly 22% seen once. Source material: blood. These receptors were collected from a man aged 25-45 years with Graves' ophthalmopathy. CDR3s include the opening cysteine and the closing phenylalanine or tryptophan. Fields, in order: clone size, J gene, D gene, V gene, CDR3 length, CDR3 DNA, CDR3 protein. D genes are given only for firm matches. Where a row states a size, it is once, few, many or the class of an expanded clone; other rows omit it.

>few|TRBJ2-1|TRBD2|TRBV7-8|15
TGTGCCAGCAGCTTTGAGCGGGAGGGCCTCGATGAGCAGTTCTTC
CASSFEREGLDEQFF
>many|TRBJ2-2|TRBD1|TRBV5-1|15
TGCGCCAGCAGTCCGGACAGGGCGAACACCGGGGAGCTGTTTTTT
CASSPDRANTGELFF
>many|TRBJ2-1|TRBD1|TRBV7-9|15
TGTGCCAGCAGCTTAGGACAGGGGGTTTACAATGAGCAGTTCTTC
CASSLGQGVYNEQFF
>.|TRBJ1-2|TRBD1|TRBV28|14
TGTGCCAGCAGACCTACAGGGGATTACGATGGCTACACCTTC
CASRPTGDYDGYTF
>.|TRBJ2-1|TRBD2|TRBV6-6|16
TGTGCCAGCAGTTACTCGACTAGCGGGAGCTACAATGAGCAGTTCTTC
CASSYSTSGSYNEQFF
>many|TRBJ2-3|TRBD2|TRBV11-2|16
TGTGCCAGCAGCTCGTATAGCGGGAGGGCCACAGATACGCAGTATTTT
CASSSYSGRATDTQYF
>.|TRBJ2-7|.|TRBV2|13
TGTGCCAGCAGTCAGGACACCTCCTACGAGCAGTACTTC
CASSQDTSYEQYF
>.|TRBJ2-1|.|TRBV3-1|12
TGTGCCAGCAGCCAAGAGCGGGAACGGCAGTTCTTC
CASSQERERQFF
>few|TRBJ2-2|.|TRBV5-1|14
TGCGCCAGCAGCCATGGACAGAACACCGGGGAGCTGTTTTTT
CASSHGQNTGELFF
>few|TRBJ1-3|.|TRBV5-5|14
TGTGCCAGCAGCCCAGGACCTTCTGGAAACACCATATATTTT
CASSPGPSGNTIYF
>.|TRBJ2-5|.|TRBV7-9|16
TGTGCCAGCAGCTCCCATTCGGGACGGCTAAAAGAGACCCAGTACTTC
CASSSHSGRLKETQYF
>many|TRBJ2-2|TRBD1|TRBV11-2|15
TGTGCCAGCAGCCCACGGACAGGGGCCACCGGGGAGCTGTTTTTT
CASSPRTGATGELFF
>.|TRBJ1-4|.|TRBV2|13
TGTGCCAGCAGTGAAGGGTTTGGTGAAAAACTGTTTTTT
CASSEGFGEKLFF
>many|TRBJ2-1|TRBD2|TRBV7-8|16
TGTGCCAGCAGCGCCCCCCTAGCGGGAATACAGAATGAGCAGTTCTTC
CASSAPLAGIQNEQFF
>.|TRBJ2-1|TRBD1|TRBV6-1|15
TGTGCCAGCAGCCAAACGACAGGGTCCTACAATGAGCAGTTCTTC
CASSQTTGSYNEQFF
>.|TRBJ2-1|.|TRBV28|16
TGTGCCAGCAGTTCCATTCGGGGGCAACCCTACAATGAGCAGTTCTTC
CASSSIRGQPYNEQFF
>.|TRBJ1-3|.|TRBV12-5|15
TGTGCTAGTGGTTCGGGAACAGGGTACGAAAACACCATATATTTT
CASGSGTGYENTIYF
>.|TRBJ2-3|.|TRBV20-1|16
TGCAGTGCTAGAGACGAGGGGGGAGGGCCCCCAGATACGCAGTATTTT
CSARDEGGGPPDTQYF
>many|TRBJ2-1|TRBD1|TRBV6-6|15
TGTGCCAGCAGTTACTCGGGGACAGGGGGCAATGAGCAGTTCTTC
CASSYSGTGGNEQFF
>.|TRBJ2-3|.|TRBV5-1|12
TGCGCCACCGCAATAAACACAGATACGCAGTATTTT
CATAINTDTQYF
>many|TRBJ2-6|.|TRBV11-2|15
TGTGCCAGCAGCCTGGGGAACTCTGGGGCCAACGTCCTGACTTTC
CASSLGNSGANVLTF